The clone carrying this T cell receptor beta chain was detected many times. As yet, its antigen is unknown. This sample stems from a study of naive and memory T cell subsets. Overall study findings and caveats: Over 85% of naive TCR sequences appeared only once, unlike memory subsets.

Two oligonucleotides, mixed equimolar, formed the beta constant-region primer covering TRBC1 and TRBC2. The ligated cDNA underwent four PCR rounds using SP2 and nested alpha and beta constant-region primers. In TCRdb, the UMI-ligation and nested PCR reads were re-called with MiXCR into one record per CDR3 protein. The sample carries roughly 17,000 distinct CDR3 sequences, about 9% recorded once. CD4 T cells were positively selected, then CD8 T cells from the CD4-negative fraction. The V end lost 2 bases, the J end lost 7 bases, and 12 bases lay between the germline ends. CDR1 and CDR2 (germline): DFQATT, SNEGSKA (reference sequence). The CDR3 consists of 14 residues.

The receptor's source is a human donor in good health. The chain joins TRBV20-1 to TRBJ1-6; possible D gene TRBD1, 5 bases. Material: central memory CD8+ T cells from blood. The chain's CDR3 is CSARTGRENSPLHF. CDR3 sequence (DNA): TGCAGTGCTAGAACGGGACGGGAAAATTCACCCCTCCACTTT.